This entry lists 21 T cell receptor beta chains sequenced from one sample in a study of blood T cell repertoires in COVID-19. The table came from immunoSEQ multiplex PCR; TCRdb's copy has only in-frame clones and leaves some out. The sample holds approximately 450,000 clones, 80% to 90% seen once. Sequencing was done on a sample of peripheral blood. These receptors were taken from a woman aged 30 to 39 with acute or convalescent COVID-19.

The CDR3 protein is CATSDPGGSFGGYTF. Written as DNA, the CDR3 is TGTGCCACCAGTGACCCAGGAGGAAGTTTCGGAGGCTACACCTTC. The chain couples TRBV24-1 to TRBJ1-2; D gene unclear. V lost 4 bases to trimming and J lost 8 bases, with 19 bases between them. Germline assignment: CDR1 KGHDR and CDR2 SFDVKD. CDR3 length equals 15 residues.

The V call is TRBV5-6, the J call TRBJ1-2; 7 positions agree with TRBD1. The CDR3 totals 12 residues. Losses at the gene ends were 2 bases for V and 8 bases for J; bases not matched to a gene: 3. Germline CDR1 SGHDT, CDR2 YYEEEE. DNA for the CDR3: TGTGCCAGCAGCTTAGACAGGGAGGGCTACACCTTC. Encoded protein: CASSLDREGYTF.

The V call is TRBV27, the J call TRBJ2-1; D possibly corresponds to TRBD2 (6 bases). This CDR3 has 16 amino acids. The germline gives CDR1 MNHEY, CDR2 SMNVEV (reference sequence). V was shortened by 6 bases and J by 9 bases, with 24 bases between the two germline ends. The CDR3 nucleotides are TGTGCCAGCAGAACCTTTAGATCGGAATCGCGGGGTGAGCAGTTCTTC. Its translation: CASRTFRSESRGEQFF.

The chain links TRBV19 to TRBJ1-4, with unresolved D. From germline, CDR1 is LNHDA and CDR2 SQIVND (reference sequence). This CDR3 comprises 15 residues. Trimming took 5 bases from V and 0 from J, leaving 10 bases between them. The CDR3 DNA reads TGTGCCAGTAGTCAACAGTGGGCAACTAATGAAAAACTGTTTTTT. Encoded protein: CASSQQWATNEKLFF.

The chain links TRBV7-3 to TRBJ2-1; D may be TRBD2 (6 bases). CDR1 is SGHTA, CDR2 FQGTGA, per germline. V was shortened by 5 bases and J by 11 bases, with 19 bases between the two germline ends. This CDR3 spans 14 amino acids. CDR3: CASSPLSGTPKQFF. For the CDR3, the DNA is TGTGCCAGCAGCCCCCTTTCCGGGACTCCTAAGCAGTTCTTC.

V gene TRBV6-6 combines with J gene TRBJ2-7; unclear D gene. V shed 2 bases and J shed 4 bases, with 12 bases lying between them. CDR3 size: 14 residues. Looked up from germline, CDR1 is MNHNY and CDR2 is SVGAGI (reference sequence). As DNA, the CDR3 is TGTGCCAGCAGTTACCTCATGTCGGAGTACGAGCAGTACTTC. It translates to CASSYLMSEYEQYF.

The chain links TRBV9 to TRBJ2-3, with D possibly matching TRBD2 (6 bases). V dropped 0 bases and J dropped 6 bases, with 14 bases sitting between them. The length of the CDR3 is 15 residues. Germline-derived CDR1 and CDR2 are SGDLS and YYNGEE. The CDR3 protein is CASSVEERGLDTQYF. The CDR3 coding sequence is TGTGCCAGCAGCGTAGAAGAACGGGGGTTGGATACGCAGTATTTT.

The CDR3 sequence is CASSLAGATHYEQYF. The DNA of the CDR3 is TGTGCCAGCAGCTTAGCGGGGGCTACCCATTACGAGCAGTACTTC. The chain joins TRBV7-8 to TRBJ2-7; D perhaps matches TRBD1 (6 bases). The CDR3 runs 15 residues. The germline V and J ends were trimmed by 0 bases and 4 bases, with 13 bases remaining between them. CDR1 and CDR2 (germline): SGHVS, FQNEAQ.

V usage is TRBV13 and J usage is TRBJ2-1, with TRBD2 identical over 10 bases. V lost 5 bases to trimming and J lost 4 bases; unmatched junction nucleotides: 11. The CDR3 sequence is 17 residues long. Per germline, CDR1 PRHDT and CDR2 FYEKMQ (reference sequence). The CDR3 loop reads CASSTTAGTSDYNEQFF. As DNA, the CDR3 is TGTGCCAGCAGCACGACCGCCGGGACTAGCGATTACAATGAGCAGTTCTTC.

The chain recombines TRBV7-2 with TRBJ2-5, with TRBD2 matching over 10 bases. V trimming: 5 bases; J trimming: 4 bases; junction bases outside the gene matches: 13. The CDR3 totals 17 residues. Germline CDR1 reads SGHTA; CDR2 reads FQGNSA. In DNA, the CDR3 is TGTGCCAGCAGCCCCACTTTCAGCGGGGGGGCCAGAGAGACCCAGTACTTC. Its translation is CASSPTFSGGARETQYF. The full variable domain, in which reference TRBV7-2 and TRBJ2-5 provide the parts outside the CDR3, is GAGVSQSPSNKVTEKGKDVELRCDPISGHTALYWYRQSLGQGLEFLIYFQGNSAPDKSGLPSDRFSAERTGGSVSTLTIQRTQQEDSAVYLCASSPTFSGGARETQYFGPGTRLLVL.

The chain employs TRBV24-1 and TRBJ2-2; TRBD1 matches at 12 bases. Germline CDR1 and CDR2: KGHDR and SFDVKD. V shed 4 bases, J shed 6 bases, and the junction held 8 bases outside the gene matches. This CDR3 region has 17 residues. CDR3 bases: TGTGCCACCAGTGACCCAGGGACAGGGGGCGAAGCCGGGGAGCTGTTTTTT. The encoded protein is CATSDPGTGGEAGELFF.

V gene TRBV14 combines with J gene TRBJ1-4; 7 bases match TRBD1. Germline V gene lookup returns CDR1 SGHDN and CDR2 FVKESK. V shed 0 bases, J shed 4 bases, and the junction held 8 bases outside the gene matches. CDR3 length: 17 amino acids. The CDR3 is CASSQEPWGQYNEKLFF. The CDR3 DNA follows: TGTGCCAGCAGCCAAGAACCCTGGGGACAGTATAATGAAAAACTGTTTTTT.

The J gene is TRBJ1-5, the V gene TRBV25-1, with 7 bases aligning to TRBD1. The CDR3 extends over 16 amino acids. The ends lost 5 bases at V and 7 bases at J; junction bases unmatched: 14. Germline V lookup: CDR1 MGHDK, CDR2 SYGVNS. The CDR3, as DNA: TGTGCCAGCAGTTCAGGGGGTACTCCGGCCGGGCAGCCCCAGCATTTT. This gives the protein CASSSGGTPAGQPQHF.

Only one count was recorded for this clone. The rearrangement links TRBV14 to TRBJ2-1, with a weak D call TRBD1 (5 bases). The CDR3 is 13 amino acids. Germline values: CDR1 SGHDN, CDR2 FVKESK. V was pared by 6 bases and J by 8 bases, with 14 bases between. The CDR3 loop is CASRGRATHEQFF. CDR3 bases: TGTGCCAGCAGGGGCAGGGCCACCCATGAGCAGTTCTTC.

The chain has TRBV5-1 and TRBJ2-1; D is undetermined. V lost 0 bases, J lost 8 bases, and 9 bases lay in between. The CDR3 is 13 amino acids. The germline V gene encodes CDR1 SGHRS and CDR2 YFSETQ. Here the CDR3 DNA reads TGCGCCAGCAGCTTGGAGCGCGGCGATGAGCAGTTCTTC. Protein: CASSLERGDEQFF. Filled out from reference TRBV5-1 and TRBJ2-1, the complete variable domain reads KAGVTQTPRYLIKTRGQQVTLSCSPISGHRSVSWYQQTPGQGLQFLFEYFSETQRNKGNFPGRFSGRQFSNSRSEMNVSTLELGDSALYLCASSLERGDEQFFGPGTRLTVL.

The chain has TRBV5-4 and TRBJ2-1; D perhaps matches TRBD2 (6 bases). Trimming removed 4 bases from V and 7 bases from J, with 15 bases in between. The CDR3 is 14 residues long. The germline CDR1 and CDR2 sequences are SGHNT and YYREEE (reference sequence). The CDR3 is CASSHLGGRNEQFF. The CDR3 region has the DNA TGTGCCAGCAGCCACTTGGGGGGACGAAATGAGCAGTTCTTC.

The rearrangement links TRBV7-6 to TRBJ1-4; the D gene is possibly TRBD1 (6 bases). The CDR3 is 16 residues long. Looked up from germline, CDR1 is SGHVS and CDR2 is FNYEAQ. Trimming cost V 5 bases and J 4 bases, with 17 bases left between them. Written as DNA, the CDR3 is TGTGCCAGCAGCACCTATCGGGGGGCGCGTAATGAAAAACTGTTTTTT. It encodes CASSTYRGARNEKLFF.

The J gene is TRBJ2-1, the V gene TRBV7-9; 15 nucleotides match TRBD2. The CDR3 is 15 amino acids. Looked up from germline, CDR1 is SEHNR and CDR2 is FQNEAQ (reference sequence). With V trimmed by 5 bases and J by 8 bases, 4 bases remained unmatched. The DNA for the CDR3 is TGTGCCAGCAGCCGGACTAGCGGGGGGGTTGATGAGCAGTTCTTC. It specifies CASSRTSGGVDEQFF.

The rearrangement uses TRBV5-1 and TRBJ2-3; D is uncertain. The V gene lost 4 bases and the J gene lost 6 bases, with 9 bases spanning the gap. Looked up from germline, CDR1 is SGHRS and CDR2 is YFSETQ. CDR3 size: 12 residues. The CDR3 here is CASSHPSDTQYF. The CDR3 coding sequence is TGCGCCAGCAGCCATCCTAGTGATACGCAGTATTTT.

This sequence joins TRBV6-1 and TRBJ1-1; no clear D gene. Germline V gives CDR1 MNHNS, CDR2 SASEGT. The CDR3 length is 15 residues. Trimming shortened V by 6 bases and J by 2 bases, and 16 bases separated the two germline ends. This CDR3 reads CASSLGRMKNTEAFF. In nucleotides, the CDR3 is TGTGCCAGCAGCCTAGGAAGGATGAAAAACACTGAAGCTTTCTTT.

This chain uses TRBV2 with TRBJ2-1; D not resolved. The CDR3 has 12 residues. Germline V lookup: CDR1 SNHLY, CDR2 FYNNEI. Here the CDR3 reads CAKSWAYNEQFF. The CDR3 DNA follows: TGTGCTAAGTCCTGGGCATACAATGAGCAGTTCTTC.